What follows are 17 T cell receptor beta chains derived from one specimen sequenced in a study of blood T cells in healthy people across ages. The use of a sample-barcoded 5' primer and a J-beta primer mix characterized a second PCR of about 6 to 11 cycles. Via MiXCR, TCRdb re-called the 5' RACE reads, giving one row per CDR3 protein. Among over 1,200,000 distinct CDR3 sequences listed, roughly 60% were seen once. Sequenced input: blood. The source of these receptors is a man between 18 and 29 years old in good health.

The chain links TRBV27 to TRBJ1-2; D gene uncertain. The V gene's germline CDR1 is MNHEY and CDR2 SMNVEV (reference sequence). The CDR3 sequence is 15 residues long. Trimming removed 2 bases at V and 8 bases at J, with 18 bases between. The CDR3 is CASSLDAWGLGGYTF. The DNA for the CDR3 is TGTGCCAGCAGTTTAGACGCTTGGGGATTAGGGGGCTACACCTTC.

V gene TRBV6-7 combines with J gene TRBJ1-3, with TRBD1 identical over 9 bases. TRBV6-7 is an open reading frame, and its role is uncertain. The CDR3 consists of 16 residues. With V trimmed by 2 bases and J by 7 bases, 9 bases remained unmatched. The CDR3 is CASSYPRTGGRNTIYF. CDR3 nucleotides: TGTGCCAGCAGTTACCCACGAACAGGGGGCAGGAACACCATATATTTT.

This clonotype has more than one count but fewer than ten. This rearrangement joins TRBV5-1 to TRBJ2-3; D is uncertain. CDR1 is SGHRS and CDR2 is YFSETQ in the germline V gene. Between the trimmed V and J ends, which lost 4 bases and 3 bases, there was a span of 12 bases. The CDR3 loop spans 14 amino acids. CDR3 bases: TGCGCCAGCAGCAGTGAAATTGCGACAGATACGCAGTATTTT. It yields the protein CASSSEIATDTQYF.

The J gene is TRBJ2-1, the V gene TRBV20-1; D remains unclear. The CDR3 extends over 15 amino acids. V was trimmed by 5 bases and J by 3 bases, leaving 17 bases between them. The germline gives CDR1 DFQATT, CDR2 SNEGSKA (reference sequence). The CDR3 bases are TGCAGTGCTTCTCGCGCTGGGATAAACTACAATGAGCAGTTCTTC. It is translated as CSASRAGINYNEQFF.

The chain carries TRBV15 and TRBJ2-3, with D perhaps TRBD1 (6 bases). Germline lookup yields CDR1 LNHNV and CDR2 YYDKDF (reference sequence). Between the trimmed V and J ends, which lost 0 bases and 4 bases, there was a span of 17 bases. The CDR3 is 17 amino acids. CDR3 in DNA: TGTGCCACCAGCAGAGATTCAGACAGGACTCCCGCAGATACGCAGTATTTT. This translates into CATSRDSDRTPADTQYF.

The CDR3 sequence is CASSRGQGMNTEAFF. The CDR3 nucleotides are TGCGCCAGCAGCCGCGGACAGGGGATGAACACTGAAGCTTTCTTT. The chain joins TRBV4-3 to TRBJ1-1, with 9 bases identical to TRBD1. Germline lookup yields CDR1 LGHNA and CDR2 YSLEER. The CDR3 consists of 15 residues. The trim removed 4 bases at V and 0 bases at J, leaving 3 bases unmatched.

V is TRBV12-3 or TRBV12-4 and J is TRBJ2-5; the D gene could be TRBD1 or TRBD2 (5 bases each). V shed 5 bases and J shed 12 bases, with 19 bases lying between them. This CDR3 spans 13 amino acids. The CDR3 reads CASSPANRDLEYF. The CDR3 region has the DNA TGTGCCAGCAGTCCTGCCAACCGGGACCTGGAGTACTTC.

The chain recombines TRBV10-3 with TRBJ1-1, with D possibly TRBD1 on 5 matching bases. The CDR3 length is 13 residues. Between the trimmed V and J ends, which lost 3 bases and 6 bases, there was a span of 11 bases. Germline values: CDR1 ENHRY, CDR2 SYGVKD. CDR3 DNA: TGTGCCATCAGTGATAAAGGGGATGCTGAAGCTTTCTTT. This codes for CAISDKGDAEAFF.

The rearrangement joins TRBV11-3 to TRBJ2-1; 14 bases match TRBD2. This CDR3 comprises 16 residues. Germline V gene sequence: CDR1 SGHNT, CDR2 YENEEA. V dropped 3 bases and J dropped 6; count of bases not matched to a gene: 4. CDR3 nucleotide sequence: TGTGCCAGCAGCTTCCACGGGACTAGCGGGAGCAATGAGCAGTTCTTC. The encoded protein is CASSFHGTSGSNEQFF.

This clonotype was counted at least ten times. The rearrangement uses TRBV7-9 and TRBJ2-1; 8 bases agree with TRBD2. The CDR3 runs 15 residues. The junction had 4 bases not matched to a gene; V was cut back by 5 bases and J by 1 base. The germline V gene has CDR1 SEHNR and CDR2 FQNEAQ (reference sequence). The CDR3 DNA sequence: TGTGCCAGCAGCCGCACGGGGGGGTCCTACAATGAGCAGTTCTTC. Protein sequence: CASSRTGGSYNEQFF.

This rearrangement joins TRBV7-9 to TRBJ1-5; no clear D gene. Trimming left V 5 bases short and J 0 bases short, with 8 bases between. CDR1 and CDR2 (germline): SEHNR, FQNEAQ (reference sequence). The CDR3 is 14 amino acids. The CDR3 DNA reads as TGTGCCAGCAGCCCGACCCTTAGCAATCAGCCCCAGCATTTT. It codes for CASSPTLSNQPQHF.

The chain combines TRBV5-1 with TRBJ2-5; D assignment may be TRBD1 or TRBD2 (5 bases each). The CDR3 loop spans 15 amino acids. The ends were cut back, 4 bases at V and 3 bases at J, with 16 bases in the middle. From germline, CDR1 is SGHRS and CDR2 YFSETQ. CDR3 in DNA: TGCGCCAGCAGCGGGGGTACAGGTTTCGAAGAGACCCAGTACTTC. The encoded protein is CASSGGTGFEETQYF.

CDR3 DNA: TGTGCCAGCGAGGACAGCGGGACCTACGAGCAGTACTTC. Its protein is CASEDSGTYEQYF. The gene calls are TRBV6-6 and TRBJ2-7, with D perhaps TRBD2 (7 bases). Trimming took off 8 bases at V and 2 bases at J, with 13 bases between the two ends. Germline assignment: CDR1 MNHNY and CDR2 SVGAGI (reference sequence). The CDR3 contains 13 residues.

This clonotype appeared a single time. This chain uses TRBV6-1 with TRBJ1-2, with 9 bases fitting TRBD1. Losses at the gene ends were 7 bases for V and 5 bases for J; bases not matched to a gene: 8. The CDR3 extends over 14 amino acids. Looked up from germline, CDR1 is MNHNS and CDR2 is SASEGT. DNA for the CDR3: TGTGCCAGCATTCCTGGGACAGGGCGGTATGGCTACACCTTC. Its protein is CASIPGTGRYGYTF.

This clonotype has a handful of counts. The chain couples TRBV20-1 to TRBJ2-7; perhaps TRBD2 as D (6 bases). The tail of the sequence fits TRBJ2-5 better, so the J call may be wrong. This CDR3 is built from 12 residues. The germline CDR1 and CDR2 sequences are DFQATT and SNEGSKA (reference sequence). The CDR3 protein is CSAVTSSETQYF. The CDR3 coding sequence is TGCAGTGCCGTAACTAGCTCGGAGACCCAGTACTTC.

The rearrangement links TRBV12-3 or TRBV12-4 to TRBJ2-3, with 7 bases that match TRBD1. J gave up 10 bases and V 1 base, and 14 bases lay outside the gene matches. The CDR3 is 16 amino acids. The CDR3 coding sequence is TGTGCCAGCAGTTTAGTAGGTGGGACAGCGAACATGGCGCAGTATTTT. Its protein product is CASSLVGGTANMAQYF.

The chain links TRBV6-6 to TRBJ2-6; a possible D gene is TRBD1 (5 bases). The CDR3 runs 16 residues. V was cut by 5 bases and J by 0 bases, with 11 bases left in between. Germline values: CDR1 MNHNY, CDR2 SVGAGI (reference sequence). CDR3 in amino acids: CASSRQLDSGANVLTF. In DNA form, the CDR3 reads TGTGCCAGCAGTCGACAGCTCGACTCTGGGGCCAACGTCCTGACTTTC.